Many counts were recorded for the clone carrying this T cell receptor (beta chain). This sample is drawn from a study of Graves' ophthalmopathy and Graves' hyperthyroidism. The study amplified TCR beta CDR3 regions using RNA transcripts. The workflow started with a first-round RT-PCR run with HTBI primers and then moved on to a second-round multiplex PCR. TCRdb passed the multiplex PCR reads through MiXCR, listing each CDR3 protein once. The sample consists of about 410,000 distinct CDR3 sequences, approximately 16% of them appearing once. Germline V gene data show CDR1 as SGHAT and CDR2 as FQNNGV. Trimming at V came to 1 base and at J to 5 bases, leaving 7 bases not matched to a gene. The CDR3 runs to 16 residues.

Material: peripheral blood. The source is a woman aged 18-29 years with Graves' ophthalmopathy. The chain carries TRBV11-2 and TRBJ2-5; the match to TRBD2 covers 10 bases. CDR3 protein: CASSLASGSQGETQYF. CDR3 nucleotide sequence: TGTGCCAGCAGCTTAGCTAGCGGGAGTCAGGGGGAGACCCAGTACTTC.